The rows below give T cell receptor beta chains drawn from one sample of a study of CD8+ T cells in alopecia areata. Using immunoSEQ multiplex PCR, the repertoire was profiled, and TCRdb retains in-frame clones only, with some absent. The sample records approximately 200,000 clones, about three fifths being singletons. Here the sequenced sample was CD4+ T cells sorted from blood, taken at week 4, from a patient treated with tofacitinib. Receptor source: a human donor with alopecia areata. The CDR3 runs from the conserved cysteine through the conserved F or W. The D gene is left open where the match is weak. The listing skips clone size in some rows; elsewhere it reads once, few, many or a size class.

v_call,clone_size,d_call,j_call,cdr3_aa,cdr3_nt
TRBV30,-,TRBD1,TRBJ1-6,CAWSVDRVRSMESPLHF,TGTGCCTGGAGTGTAGACAGGGTGAGGAGTATGGAATCACCCCTCCACTTT
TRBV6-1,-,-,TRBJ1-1,CASSELLHRAVNTEAFF,TGTGCCAGCAGTGAACTCCTACACAGGGCGGTGAACACTGAAGCTTTCTTT
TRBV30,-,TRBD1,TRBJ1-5,CAWSTGQGNQPQHF,TGTGCCTGGAGTACCGGACAGGGGAATCAGCCCCAGCATTTT
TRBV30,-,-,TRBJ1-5,CAWSYRGNQPQHF,TGTGCCTGGAGTTATAGGGGGAATCAGCCCCAGCATTTT
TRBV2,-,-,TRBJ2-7,CASIRYGRSSYEQYF,TGTGCCAGCATACGGTACGGGCGGAGCTCCTACGAGCAGTACTTC
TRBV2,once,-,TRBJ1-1,CASRVDTEAFF,TGTGCCAGCAGAGTCGACACTGAAGCTTTCTTT
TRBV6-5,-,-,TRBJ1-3,CASRDPGSGNTIYF,TGTGCCAGCAGGGACCCGGGCTCTGGAAACACCATATATTTT
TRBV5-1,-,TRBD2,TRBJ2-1,CASSYSSGLAGGGEQFF,TGCGCCAGCAGCTACTCCTCGGGACTAGCGGGGGGAGGTGAGCAGTTCTTC
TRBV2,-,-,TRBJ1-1,CASSLNTEAFF,TGTGCCAGCAGTCTGAACACTGAAGCTTTCTTT
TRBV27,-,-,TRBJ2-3,CASTYRPFTDTQYF,TGTGCCAGCACTTATCGGCCCTTCACGGATACGCAGTATTTT
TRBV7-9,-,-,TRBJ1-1,CASSFPEGEREAFF,TGTGCCAGCAGCTTCCCCGAAGGAGAGAGGGAAGCTTTCTTT
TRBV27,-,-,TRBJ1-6,CASSFARGTSYNSPLHF,TGTGCCAGCAGTTTTGCGCGGGGGACCTCCTATAATTCACCCCTCCACTTT
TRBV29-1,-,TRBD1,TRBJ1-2,CSVRIRDRGLYGYTF,TGCAGCGTTCGTATCCGGGACAGGGGTCTCTATGGCTACACCTTC
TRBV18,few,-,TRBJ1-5,CASANGWGNQPQHF,TGTGCCAGCGCGAACGGCTGGGGCAATCAGCCCCAGCATTTT
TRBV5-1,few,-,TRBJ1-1,CASRVGAGTEAFF,TGCGCCAGCAGGGTTGGGGCCGGCACTGAAGCTTTCTTT
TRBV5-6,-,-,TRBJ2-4,CASSFRALGNIQYF,TGTGCCAGCAGTTTCAGGGCCCTTGGGAACATTCAGTACTTC
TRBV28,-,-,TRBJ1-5,CASSGRPDQPQHF,TGTGCCAGCAGTGGACGTCCCGATCAGCCCCAGCATTTT
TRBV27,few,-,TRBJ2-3,CASRGATDTQYF,TGTGCCAGCCGTGGAGCGACAGATACGCAGTATTTT
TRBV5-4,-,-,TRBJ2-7,CASRPGPNYEQYF,TGTGCCAGCAGGCCGGGTCCTAACTACGAGCAGTACTTC
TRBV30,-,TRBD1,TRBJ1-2,CAWRSTGANYGYTF,TGTGCCTGGAGGTCGACAGGGGCGAACTATGGCTACACCTTC
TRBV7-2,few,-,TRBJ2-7,CASSPRRSVYEQYF,TGTGCCAGCAGCCCCAGAAGGAGCGTCTACGAGCAGTACTTC
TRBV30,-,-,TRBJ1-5,CAWSSTGTYSNQPQHF,TGTGCCTGGAGTTCGACAGGAACTTATAGCAATCAGCCCCAGCATTTT
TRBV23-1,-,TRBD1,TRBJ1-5,CASRLTGTSEVVNQPQHF,TGCGCCAGCAGGCTGACAGGGACGAGCGAGGTAGTCAATCAGCCCCAGCATTTT
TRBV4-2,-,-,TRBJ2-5,CASSPFTGTQETQYF,TGTGCCAGCAGCCCGTTCACAGGGACCCAAGAGACCCAGTACTTC
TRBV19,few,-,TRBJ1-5,CASTPGARTSNQPQHF,TGTGCCAGTACCCCGGGGGCCAGGACTAGCAATCAGCCCCAGCATTTT
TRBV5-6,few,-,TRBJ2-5,CASSLGQGNQETQYF,TGTGCCAGCAGCTTGGGGCAAGGGAACCAAGAGACCCAGTACTTC
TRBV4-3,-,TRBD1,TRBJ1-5,CASSPTGGNQPQHF,TGCGCCAGCAGCCCTACAGGGGGAAATCAGCCCCAGCATTTT
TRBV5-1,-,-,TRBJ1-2,CASSSSHNYGYTF,TGCGCCAGCAGCTCATCTCATAACTATGGCTACACCTTC
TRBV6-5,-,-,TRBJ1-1,CASSYSRQAEAFF,TGTGCCAGCAGTTACTCGAGACAGGCTGAAGCTTTCTTT
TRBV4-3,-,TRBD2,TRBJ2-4,CASSHLRGEPGYF,TGCGCCAGCAGCCACCTCCGGGGGGAGCCGGGGTACTTC